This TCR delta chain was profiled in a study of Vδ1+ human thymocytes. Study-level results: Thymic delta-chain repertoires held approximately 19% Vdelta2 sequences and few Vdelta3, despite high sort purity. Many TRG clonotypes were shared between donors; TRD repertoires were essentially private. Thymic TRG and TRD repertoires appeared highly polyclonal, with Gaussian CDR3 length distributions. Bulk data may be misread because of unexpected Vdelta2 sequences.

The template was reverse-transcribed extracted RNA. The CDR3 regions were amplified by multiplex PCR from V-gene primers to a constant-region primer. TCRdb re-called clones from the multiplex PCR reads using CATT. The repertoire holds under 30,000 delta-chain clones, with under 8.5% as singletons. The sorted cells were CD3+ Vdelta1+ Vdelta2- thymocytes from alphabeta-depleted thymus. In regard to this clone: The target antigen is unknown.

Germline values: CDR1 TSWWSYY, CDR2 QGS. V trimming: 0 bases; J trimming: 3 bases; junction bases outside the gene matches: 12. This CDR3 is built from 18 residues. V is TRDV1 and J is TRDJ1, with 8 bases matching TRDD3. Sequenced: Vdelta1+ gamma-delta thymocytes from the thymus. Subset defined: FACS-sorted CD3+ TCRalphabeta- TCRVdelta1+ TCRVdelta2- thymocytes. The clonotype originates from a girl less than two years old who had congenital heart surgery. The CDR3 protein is CALGELPYRGIGSDKLIF. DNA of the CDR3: TGTGCTCTTGGGGAACTCCCCTACCGGGGGATAGGGTCCGATAAACTCATCTTT.